Below are 25 T cell receptor beta chains sequenced from a single sample in a study of cytomegalovirus exposure and HLA in healthy donors. The PCR was carried out with 60 Vbeta primers and 13 Jbeta primers. Clones were read by immunoSEQ multiplex PCR, and TCRdb kept only the in-frame ones, dropping some. Among roughly 97,000 clones listed, 81% were seen once. What was sequenced was PBMCs. These TCRs come from a man between 40 and 49 years old in good health and CMV-seropositive.

V and J are TRBV9 and TRBJ2-7, with a possible D match to TRBD2 (6 bases). The germline V gene encodes CDR1 SGDLS and CDR2 YYNGEE. V lost 4 bases, J lost 3 bases, and 11 bases lay in between. The CDR3 spans 13 residues. Written as DNA, the CDR3 is TGTGCCAGCAGCCCCGGGGGATACTACGAGCAGTACTTC. Amino acids: CASSPGGYYEQYF.

The chain is built from TRBV19 and TRBJ2-1; 11 bases are shared with TRBD2. CDR1 is LNHDA, CDR2 SQIVND, per germline (reference sequence). V lost 5 bases to trimming and J lost 8 bases; unmatched junction nucleotides: 8. The CDR3 spans 15 residues. CDR3 residues: CASSATSGSFYEQFF. Written as DNA, the CDR3 is TGTGCCAGTAGTGCCACTAGCGGGAGTTTCTATGAGCAGTTCTTC.

The chain is built from TRBV27 and TRBJ2-1; 9 nucleotides align to TRBD1. The CDR3 runs to 15 residues. Germline CDR1 and CDR2: MNHEY and SMNVEV (reference sequence). The V segment lost 5 bases and the J segment 4 bases; nucleotides outside the gene matches: 6. CDR3 sequence: CASSRGTGSYNEQFF. CDR3 in DNA: TGTGCCAGCAGTAGAGGGACAGGGAGTTACAATGAGCAGTTCTTC.

Details on this clone: Other nucleotide sequences in the sample specify the same CDR3. The chain uses TRBV29-1 and TRBJ1-2; 10 bases map to TRBD1. CDR3 length: 12 residues. The V gene end was trimmed by 4 bases and the J gene end by 6 bases; junction bases not matched to a gene: 2. Looked up from germline, CDR1 is SQVTM and CDR2 is ANQGSEA. The CDR3 region is CSVGTGGHGYTF. DNA of the CDR3: TGCAGCGTTGGGACAGGGGGACATGGCTACACCTTC. Drawing the rest from reference TRBV29-1 and TRBJ1-2, the complete variable domain is SAVISQKPSRDICQRGTSLTIQCQVDSQVTMMFWYRQQPGQSLTLIATANQGSEATYESGFVIDKFPISRPNLTFSTLTVSNMSPEDSSIYLCSVGTGGHGYTFGSGTRLTVV.

The V gene is TRBV27, the J gene TRBJ2-3; perhaps TRBD2 as D (6 bases). The V and J ends lost 2 bases and 0 bases respectively, with 12 bases between them. CDR3 size: 16 residues. CDR1 and CDR2 from the germline V gene are MNHEY and SMNVEV (reference sequence). The DNA for the CDR3 is TGTGCCAGCAGTTTAAGCGGGCTCACTAGCACAGATACGCAGTATTTT. Its translation: CASSLSGLTSTDTQYF.

This sequence joins TRBV5-1 and TRBJ1-1; TRBD1 matches 7 bases. Trimming at V came to 4 bases and at J to 1 base, leaving 4 bases not matched to a gene. The CDR3 has 14 amino acids. In germline, CDR1 is SGHRS, CDR2 YFSETQ. CDR3 DNA: TGCGCCAGCAGCACGGACAGGCAGAACACTGAAGCTTTCTTT. Translated: CASSTDRQNTEAFF.

CDR3 protein: CASSSSLAAVPDTQYF. The CDR3 DNA sequence: TGTGCCAGCAGCTCTTCTCTAGCGGCGGTCCCAGATACGCAGTATTTT. The chain is built from TRBV7-6 and TRBJ2-3; TRBD2 agrees at 7 bases. The CDR3 loop spans 16 amino acids. V dropped 4 bases and J dropped 4; count of bases not matched to a gene: 11. Germline values: CDR1 SGHVS, CDR2 FNYEAQ. Complete variable domain (other parts from reference TRBV7-6 and TRBJ2-3): GAGVSQSPRYKVTKRGQDVALRCDPISGHVSLYWYRQALGQGPEFLTYFNYEAQQDKSGLPNDRFSAERPEGSISTLTIQRTEQRDSAMYRCASSSSLAAVPDTQYFGPGTRLTVL.

J is TRBJ2-5 and V is TRBV5-4; tentative D call: TRBD2 (6 bases). CDR3 length equals 15 residues. V was trimmed by 7 bases and J by 1 base, leaving 17 bases between them. Germline V gene sequence: CDR1 SGHNT, CDR2 YYREEE (reference sequence). The CDR3 region has the DNA TGTGCCAGCGCCGGAGGAGGAGGGCTCCAAGAGACCCAGTACTTC. Translated: CASAGGGGLQETQYF.

The rearrangement links TRBV9 to TRBJ1-1, with D unclear. The ends were cut back, 0 bases at V and 5 bases at J, with 11 bases in the middle. CDR1 and CDR2 (germline): SGDLS, YYNGEE. The CDR3 contains 14 residues. CDR3 in amino acids: CASSVGPPRTEAFF. CDR3 bases: TGTGCCAGCAGCGTAGGACCTCCGCGGACTGAAGCTTTCTTT. Full variable domain (outside the CDR3, taken from reference TRBV9 and TRBJ1-1): DSGVTQTPKHLITATGQRVTLRCSPRSGDLSVYWYQQSLDQGLQFLIQYYNGEERAKGNILERFSAQQFPDLHSELNLSSLELGDSALYFCASSVGPPRTEAFFGQGTRLTVV.

This clone was found a few times. The J gene is TRBJ1-1, the V gene TRBV5-1; D not certain. The CDR3 is made up of 13 amino acids. V was trimmed by 4 bases and J by 6 bases, leaving 13 bases between them. Germline CDR1 is SGHRS and CDR2 is YFSETQ. The CDR3 is CASSLEGSAEAFF. The CDR3, as DNA: TGCGCCAGCAGCCTGGAAGGGAGTGCTGAAGCTTTCTTT.

The chain uses TRBV5-5 and TRBJ2-7; TRBD1 aligns across 9 bases. Trimming cost V 5 bases and J 4 bases; bases outside gene matches: 7. The CDR3 consists of 14 residues. Germline V gives CDR1 SGHKS, CDR2 YYEKEE (reference sequence). This CDR3 is CASSLGTGLYEQYF. Written as DNA, the CDR3 is TGTGCCAGCAGTTTAGGGACAGGGCTGTACGAGCAGTACTTC.

This rearrangement joins TRBV30 to TRBJ1-3; no reliable D call. This CDR3 spans 13 amino acids. Trimming shortened V by 2 bases and J by 2 bases, and 7 bases separated the two germline ends. Germline V gene sequence: CDR1 GTSNPN, CDR2 SVGIG (reference sequence). The CDR3 nucleotides read TGTGCCTGGAGTAGAGAGACTGGAAACACCATATATTTT. Protein product: CAWSRETGNTIYF. The complete variable domain, with remaining parts taken from reference TRBV30 and TRBJ1-3, reads SQTIHQWPATLVQPVGSPLSLECTVEGTSNPNLYWYRQAAGRGLQLLFYSVGIGQISSEVPQNLSASRPQDRQFILSSKKLLLSDSGFYLCAWSRETGNTIYFGEGSWLTVV.

The chain carries TRBV14 and TRBJ2-7, with 7 bases that match TRBD1. The V and J ends lost 6 bases and 0 bases, in that order; junction bases with no gene match: 8. The length of the CDR3 is 15 residues. The germline CDR1 and CDR2 sequences are SGHDN and FVKESK. The CDR3 spells CASRNRQGISYEQYF. For the CDR3, the DNA is TGTGCCAGCAGGAACAGACAGGGAATCTCCTACGAGCAGTACTTC.

This clone was seen more than once but under ten times. The rearrangement joins TRBV6-1 to TRBJ1-1; weak D call: TRBD1 (5 bases). Germline V gene lookup returns CDR1 MNHNS and CDR2 SASEGT. CDR3 size: 14 residues. Trimming removed 1 base at V and 0 bases at J, with 6 bases between. CDR3 nucleotide sequence: TGTGCCAGCAGTGAAGGACAGTTGAACACTGAAGCTTTCTTT. The encoded protein is CASSEGQLNTEAFF.

In this sample, this clone turned up once. The chain joins TRBV5-1 to TRBJ1-2, with D tentatively TRBD1 (6 bases). This CDR3 spans 14 amino acids. The V gene's germline CDR1 is SGHRS and CDR2 YFSETQ. V was shortened by 6 bases and J by 4 bases, with 16 bases between the two germline ends. The CDR3 spells CASNPDGGGYGYTF. DNA for the CDR3: TGCGCCAGCAACCCTGATGGGGGCGGCTATGGCTACACCTTC.

The chain couples TRBV5-1 to TRBJ2-7, with D perhaps matching TRBD1 (7 bases). This CDR3 comprises 16 residues. V was shortened by 0 bases and J by 1 base, with 14 bases between the two germline ends. Germline V gives CDR1 SGHRS, CDR2 YFSETQ. The CDR3 reads CASSLGRGRGSYEQYF. The CDR3 coding sequence is TGCGCCAGCAGCTTGGGGAGGGGGCGAGGGTCCTACGAGCAGTACTTC.

The chain employs TRBV5-1 and TRBJ2-1; 8 bases line up with TRBD2. V shed 5 bases, J shed 5 bases, and the junction held 6 bases outside the gene matches. From germline, CDR1 is SGHRS and CDR2 YFSETQ. This CDR3 is built from 14 residues. The CDR3 loop is CASRSSGTHNEQFF. CDR3 DNA: TGCGCCAGCAGGAGTAGCGGGACCCACAATGAGCAGTTCTTC.

This clone came up a few times. J is TRBJ2-7 and V is TRBV6-6, with 8 bases aligning to TRBD1. V gave up 3 bases and J gave up 5 bases; unmatched junction bases: 6. The CDR3 contains 14 residues. The germline V gene has CDR1 MNHNY and CDR2 SVGAGI (reference sequence). The CDR3 protein is CASSYDRGGHEQYF. The CDR3 nucleotides are TGTGCCAGCAGTTATGACAGGGGAGGACACGAGCAGTACTTC.

This chain uses TRBV2 with TRBJ1-2; TRBD1 agrees at 8 bases. Per germline, CDR1 SNHLY and CDR2 FYNNEI. J was trimmed by 4 bases and V by 5 bases; bases with no gene match: 21. The CDR3 contains 19 residues. The DNA for the CDR3 is TGTGCCAGCAGTACGGACCATGGGTGGCCAAACAGGGGGGGCTATGGCTACACCTTC. Residues: CASSTDHGWPNRGGYGYTF.

The chain carries TRBV18 and TRBJ2-3; TRBD1 might be the D (5 bases). The CDR3 is 14 amino acids. Between the trimmed V and J ends, which lost 3 bases and 2 bases, there was a span of 9 bases. Germline CDR1 reads KGHSH; CDR2 reads LQKENI. The CDR3 sequence: CASSPDKFTDTQYF. CDR3 DNA: TGTGCCAGCTCACCGGACAAGTTCACAGATACGCAGTATTTT.

The CDR3 sequence: CASSLGGTSANSYEQYF. The CDR3 DNA reads as TGCGCCAGCAGCTTGGGCGGGACTAGCGCAAACTCCTACGAGCAGTACTTC. The V gene is TRBV5-1, the J gene TRBJ2-5; 10 bases fit TRBD2. The DNA end is a closer match to TRBJ2-7, so the J assignment may be wrong. The germline gives CDR1 SGHRS, CDR2 YFSETQ. This CDR3 is built from 17 residues.

This clone has just one count. This chain joins TRBV7-6 and TRBJ2-7; 10 bases match TRBD1. From germline, CDR1 is SGHVS and CDR2 FNYEAQ. The ends lost 2 bases at V and 4 bases at J; junction bases unmatched: 5. CDR3 length equals 15 residues. DNA for the CDR3: TGTGCCAGCAGCTTACAGACAGGGGGCGCGTACGAGCAGTACTTC. Translating it yields CASSLQTGGAYEQYF.

The chain recombines TRBV2 with TRBJ2-1; 13 nucleotides match TRBD2. J lost 6 bases, V lost 7 bases, and 6 bases had no gene match. Looked up from germline, CDR1 is SNHLY and CDR2 is FYNNEI. The length of the CDR3 is 15 residues. CDR3 sequence reads: CASNSGTSGVNEQFF. Here the CDR3 DNA reads TGTGCCAGCAACTCCGGGACTAGCGGGGTCAATGAGCAGTTCTTC.

The chain uses TRBV5-4 and TRBJ1-2; no clear D. Trimming took 2 bases from V and 5 from J, leaving 7 bases between them. This CDR3 is 12 amino acids long. Germline V lookup: CDR1 SGHNT, CDR2 YYREEE (reference sequence). The DNA of the CDR3 is TGTGCCAGCAGCTTTTCGGAGTATGGCTACACCTTC. As protein: CASSFSEYGYTF.

The chain couples TRBV10-3 to TRBJ1-2, with a weak D call TRBD1 (5 bases). The V end was cut by 7 bases, the J end by 7 bases, with 10 bases between. Germline CDR1 ENHRY, CDR2 SYGVKD. The CDR3 spans 11 residues. CDR3 DNA: TGTGCCATCAAAGGGGTATCTGGCTACACCTTC. It yields the protein CAIKGVSGYTF.